A selection of T cell receptor beta chains follows, all from one sample in a study of liver allograft versus peripheral blood T cells. TCRdb passed the reads through MiXCR, listing each CDR3 protein once. Of roughly 1,600 distinct CDR3 sequences listed, 15% to 20% are singletons. The receptors were sampled from a human patient who had a liver transplant. Some of the T cells may derive from the graft donor. The CDR3 runs from the conserved cysteine through the conserved F or W. The D gene is left open where the match is weak. Clone sizes are given selectively: once, few, many, or a class where the clone is expanded.

V gene,clone size,D gene,J gene,CDR3 protein,CDR3 DNA
TRBV6-1,medium-sized,TRBD1,TRBJ1-1,CASSEAGQGKLHTEAFF,TGTGCCAGCAGTGAAGCCGGACAGGGGAAACTACACACTGAAGCTTTCTTT
TRBV29-1,-,-,TRBJ2-7,CSVVRSIPYEQYF,TGCAGCGTTGTAAGGAGTATACCCTACGAGCAGTACTTC
TRBV5-5,medium-sized,-,TRBJ1-3,CASSYRGDSAGNTIYF,TGTGCCAGCAGCTATAGAGGGGATTCTGCTGGAAACACCATATATTTT
TRBV29-1,large,TRBD1,TRBJ1-2,CSVSTGGGGYTF,TGCAGCGTTTCGACAGGGGGCGGAGGCTACACCTTC
TRBV12-3/TRBV12-4,medium-sized,TRBD1,TRBJ2-7,CASRGQGISYEQYF,TGTGCCAGCAGGGGACAGGGGATTTCCTACGAGCAGTACTTC
TRBV19,medium-sized,-,TRBJ2-3,CASSPMGRTQYF,TGTGCCAGTAGTCCCATGGGACGGACGCAGTATTTT
TRBV15,large,TRBD2,TRBJ2-7,CATSSLAGADEQYF,TGTGCCACCAGCTCGTTAGCGGGAGCCGACGAGCAGTACTTC
TRBV5-1,-,-,TRBJ1-2,CASSFDAVGGYTF,TGCGCCAGCAGCTTTGACGCTGTGGGAGGCTACACCTTC
TRBV27,large,TRBD1,TRBJ1-6,CASSKGDRSSPLHF,TGTGCCAGCAGTAAAGGGGACAGAAGCTCACCCCTCCACTTT
TRBV19,large,TRBD1,TRBJ2-2,CASSGQAGLAGELFF,TGTGCCAGTAGTGGACAGGCGGGCCTCGCCGGGGAGCTGTTTTTT
TRBV11-2,medium-sized,TRBD1,TRBJ1-2,CASSPSVGTGRLLWGYTF,TGTGCCAGCAGCCCCAGTGTTGGGACAGGGCGGCTGCTATGGGGCTACACCTTC
TRBV6-2/TRBV6-3,-,-,TRBJ2-5,CASSFMGQETQYF,TGTGCCAGCAGTTTTATGGGCCAAGAGACCCAGTACTTC
TRBV20-1,few,-,TRBJ1-1,CSASVGVGTEAFF,TGCAGTGCTAGCGTAGGGGTCGGCACTGAAGCTTTCTTT
TRBV7-3,medium-sized,-,TRBJ1-6,CASSAQRTENGSPLHF,TGTGCCAGCAGCGCGCAAAGGACGGAAAACGGGTCACCCCTCCACTTT
TRBV18,medium-sized,-,TRBJ2-7,CASSPGGAAYEQYF,TGTGCCAGCTCACCGGGGGGGGCCGCCTACGAGCAGTACTTC